This passage covers 24 T cell receptor beta chains from one sample sequenced in a study of shared clonotypes between healthy human individuals. Sequencing used immunoSEQ multiplex PCR; TCRdb keeps in-frame clones, though not all of them. Among under 80,000 clones listed, about 65% were seen once. The specimen was memory CD8+ T cells sorted from blood. The subset here: CD45RO+ cells pooled with CCR7-negative TemRA cells. The receptor set was obtained from a man in his thirties or forties in good health.

The chain combines TRBV25-1 with TRBJ2-3, with a tentative D call TRBD1 (6 bases). Trimming left V 4 bases short and J 4 bases short, with 21 bases between. CDR1 is MGHDK, CDR2 SYGVNS, per germline. There are 17 residues in the CDR3. The CDR3 nucleotides read TGTGCCAGCAGTGGCGGCTCTAACAGGGTCCATTCAGATACGCAGTATTTT. Its translation: CASSGGSNRVHSDTQYF.

The chain joins TRBV9 to TRBJ2-5; 8 bases fit TRBD1. The CDR3 runs 15 residues. In germline, CDR1 is SGDLS, CDR2 YYNGEE. J gave up 4 bases and V 3 bases, and 8 bases lay outside the gene matches. DNA of the CDR3: TGTGCCAGCAGCGCCCGGGGGACAGGTGGAGAGACCCAGTACTTC. This codes for CASSARGTGGETQYF.

A few counts support this clone. The rearrangement uses TRBV7-9 and TRBJ2-7; unclear D gene. Germline-derived CDR1 and CDR2 are SEHNR and FQNEAQ (reference sequence). This CDR3 comprises 14 residues. V lost 5 bases and J lost 5, with 16 bases in between. The CDR3 loop is CASSLWTGINEQYF. The CDR3 DNA reads TGTGCCAGCAGCCTCTGGACGGGTATTAACGAGCAGTACTTC.

Comment on this clone: A single base is all that separates this from a far larger clone, so a read error is likely. The genes are TRBV4-3 and TRBJ1-1; D may be TRBD1 (5 bases). The V and J ends lost 4 bases and 10 bases respectively, with 19 bases between them. Germline values: CDR1 LGHNA, CDR2 YSLEER. CDR3 length: 14 amino acids. The CDR3 here is CASSPEGTGFGAFF. The DNA for the CDR3 is TGCGCCAGCAGCCCCGAGGGGACGGGGTTCGGAGCTTTCTTT.

The rearrangement uses TRBV10-3 and TRBJ2-2; possibly TRBD1 for D (5 bases). In germline, CDR1 is ENHRY, CDR2 SYGVKD. Deletions cut 7 bases from V and 3 bases from J, with 9 bases between. This CDR3 region has 13 residues. CDR3 nucleotide sequence: TGTGCCATCAAAAGGGGCGACACCGGGGAGCTGTTTTTT. It translates to CAIKRGDTGELFF.

This clone was recorded a few times. The V and J genes are TRBV6-6 and TRBJ2-1; perhaps TRBD2 as D (5 bases). The V gene's germline CDR1 is MNHNY and CDR2 SVGAGI (reference sequence). The CDR3 totals 12 residues. V was cut by 2 bases and J by 11 bases, with 10 bases left in between. CDR3 loop: CASSYIDYQQFF. The CDR3 nucleotides are TGTGCCAGCAGTTACATTGACTATCAGCAGTTCTTC.

This clone is medium-sized in the sample. The chain has TRBV7-9 and TRBJ2-7; a possible D gene is TRBD2 (5 bases). This CDR3 contains 12 residues. Between the trimmed V and J ends, which lost 5 bases and 7 bases, there was a span of 12 bases. CDR1 and CDR2 from the germline V gene are SEHNR and FQNEAQ (reference sequence). CDR3 residues: CASSPPSGEQYF. The CDR3 DNA follows: TGTGCCAGCAGCCCGCCTTCGGGGGAGCAGTACTTC.

This clone was seen a single time. The J gene is TRBJ1-1, the V gene TRBV6-1; 8 bases map to TRBD1. The germline V gene encodes CDR1 MNHNS and CDR2 SASEGT. V dropped 2 bases and J dropped 2; count of bases not matched to a gene: 4. The CDR3 has 15 amino acids. CDR3 sequence (DNA): TGTGCCAGCAGTGAATGGGGACAGGCTAACACTGAAGCTTTCTTT. This translates into CASSEWGQANTEAFF.

This clone was seen more than once but under ten times. This specimen includes other DNA sequences encoding the same CDR3. The chain employs TRBV6-5 and TRBJ2-7; D remains ambiguous. V shed 0 bases and J shed 0 bases, with 3 bases lying between them. CDR1 MNHEY and CDR2 SVGAGI come from the germline V gene. The CDR3 has 13 amino acids. DNA of the CDR3: TGTGCCAGCAGTTACTCCAGCTCCTACGAGCAGTACTTC. Its translation is CASSYSSSYEQYF.

The chain links TRBV7-6 to TRBJ1-1; D ambiguous. Germline assignment: CDR1 SGHVS and CDR2 FNYEAQ. The CDR3 runs 13 residues. Trimming removed 5 bases from V and 3 bases from J, with 10 bases in between. For the CDR3, the DNA is TGTGCCAGCAGCCAAAATGAGTACACTGAAGCTTTCTTT. It is translated as CASSQNEYTEAFF.

This clone was seen ten or more times. The rearrangement uses TRBV28 and TRBJ2-1, with 13 bases aligning to TRBD2. The V gene end was trimmed by 4 bases and the J gene end by 8 bases; junction bases not matched to a gene: 14. This CDR3 region has 18 residues. Germline V gene lookup returns CDR1 MDHEN and CDR2 SYDVKM. Here the CDR3 reads CASSSGTSGNLAGDEQFF. The CDR3 DNA is TGTGCCAGCAGTTCCGGGACTAGCGGGAATTTGGCCGGGGATGAGCAGTTCTTC. Supplemented by reference TRBV28 and TRBJ2-1, the full variable domain reads DVKVTQSSRYLVKRTGEKVFLECVQDMDHENMFWYRQDPGLGLRLIYFSYDVKMKEKGDIPEGYSVSREKKERFSLILESASTNQTSMYLCASSSGTSGNLAGDEQFFGPGTRLTVL.

Only a few counts were recorded for this clone. The chain employs TRBV18 and TRBJ2-2; D gene uncertain. The V and J ends lost 6 bases and 6 bases respectively, with 20 bases between them. Germline CDR1 is KGHSH and CDR2 is LQKENI. The CDR3 consists of 16 residues. The CDR3 protein is CASSVDRVPWAGELFF. As DNA, the CDR3 is TGTGCCAGCTCGGTCGACCGGGTCCCTTGGGCCGGGGAGCTGTTTTTT. The full variable domain, in which reference TRBV18 and TRBJ2-2 provide the parts outside the CDR3, is NAGVMQNPRHLVRRRGQEARLRCSPMKGHSHVYWYRQLPEEGLKFMVYLQKENIIDESGMPKERFSAEFPKEGPSILRIQQVVRGDSAAYFCASSVDRVPWAGELFFGEGSRLTVL.

This chain links TRBV21-1 with TRBJ2-2; TRBD1, the table's D call, lacks a check against the DNA. TRBV21-1 is recorded as a pseudogene. The CDR3 extends over 20 amino acids. The CDR3 DNA reads as TGTGCCAGCAGCAAAGGTGACAGCCGAACTCGCGGAATAATGCGCCGGGAGCTGTTTTTT. It yields the protein CASSKGDSRTRGIMRRELFF.

This clone was found a few times. The V and J genes are TRBV7-2 and TRBJ1-1; D is possibly TRBD1 (5 bases). Trimming removed 4 bases from V and 2 bases from J, with 8 bases in between. The CDR3 covers 13 residues. In germline, CDR1 is SGHTA, CDR2 FQGNSA. DNA for the CDR3: TGTGCCAGCAGCTCAAGGGGAAACACTGAAGCTTTCTTT. It is translated as CASSSRGNTEAFF.

This clone was seen a few times. The junction departs from the called germline gene at one end, perhaps through a read error. V and J are TRBV10-3 and TRBJ2-3; the match to TRBD2 covers 9 bases. Germline V lookup: CDR1 ENHRY, CDR2 SYGVKD. The CDR3 is 15 amino acids. The CDR3 region is CASAGPSGRPDTQYF. The CDR3 nucleotides read TGCGCCAGCGCGGGCCCAAGCGGGAGGCCAGATACGCAGTATTTT.

This clone has a count of ten or more. The chain carries TRBV7-9 and TRBJ2-3; D gene unclear. V was pared by 5 bases and J by 2 bases, with 11 bases between. Germline CDR1 SEHNR, CDR2 FQNEAQ (reference sequence). This CDR3 contains 14 residues. DNA for the CDR3: TGTGCCAGCAGCCCAAACCGGTTCACAGATACGCAGTATTTT. This codes for CASSPNRFTDTQYF.

The chain uses TRBV5-6 and TRBJ2-7; D uncertain. Trimming left V 2 bases short and J 3 bases short, with 9 bases between. This CDR3 spans 13 amino acids. Germline loops: CDR1 SGHDT, CDR2 YYEEEE. The CDR3 reads CASSLAHRYEQYF. As DNA, the CDR3 is TGTGCCAGCAGCTTAGCACATCGCTACGAGCAGTACTTC.

The chain has TRBV2 and TRBJ2-1; no definite D call. The V end was cut by 6 bases, the J end by 4 bases, with 10 bases between. Germline V CDR1 and CDR2: SNHLY, FYNNEI. The CDR3 has 13 amino acids. The CDR3, as DNA: TGTGCCAGCAGATACGGAACTTACAATGAGCAGTTCTTC. Its translation: CASRYGTYNEQFF.

The chain joins TRBV5-1 to TRBJ2-5; no clear D gene. CDR1 is SGHRS, CDR2 YFSETQ, per germline. V lost 1 base, J lost 5 bases, and 15 bases lay in between. This CDR3 comprises 15 residues. The CDR3: CASSLRIVKGETQYF. The CDR3 DNA is TGCGCCAGCAGCTTGAGAATTGTCAAAGGGGAGACCCAGTACTTC.

This rearrangement joins TRBV7-8 to TRBJ2-2, with 9 bases aligning to TRBD2. CDR3 length: 16 residues. The V segment lost 1 base and the J segment 3 bases; nucleotides outside the gene matches: 3. CDR1 is SGHVS, CDR2 FQNEAQ, per germline. The CDR3 region has the DNA TGTGCCAGCAGCTTAGTACTAGCGGGCGACACCGGGGAGCTGTTTTTT. Its translation: CASSLVLAGDTGELFF.

This sequence joins TRBV18 and TRBJ2-5, with 7 bases aligning to TRBD1. The CDR3 extends over 13 amino acids. J gave up 5 bases and V 3 bases, and 3 bases lay outside the gene matches. Germline loops: CDR1 KGHSH, CDR2 LQKENI. The CDR3 here is CASSPGQYETQYF. In nucleotides, the CDR3 is TGTGCCAGCTCACCGGGACAGTATGAGACCCAGTACTTC.

The V gene is TRBV7-9, the J gene TRBJ2-5; 10 bases fit TRBD2. The germline V gene encodes CDR1 SEHNR and CDR2 FQNEAQ (reference sequence). Trimming cost V 4 bases and J 5 bases; bases outside gene matches: 4. The CDR3 is 14 amino acids. The CDR3 loop reads CASSYLAGDETQYF. CDR3 coding DNA: TGTGCCAGCAGCTACCTAGCGGGAGACGAGACCCAGTACTTC.

The chain joins TRBV28 to TRBJ2-5; 10 positions match TRBD2. The CDR3 has 16 amino acids. Losses at the gene ends were 5 bases for V and 1 base for J; bases not matched to a gene: 7. Germline lookup yields CDR1 MDHEN and CDR2 SYDVKM. CDR3 DNA: TGTGCCAGCAGTCCTGAGCGGGAGGGCCCCCAAGAGACCCAGTACTTC. Translating gives CASSPEREGPQETQYF.

The chain has TRBV5-5 and TRBJ2-7; tentative D call: TRBD2 (6 bases). The CDR3 runs 13 residues. The germline V and J ends were trimmed by 0 bases and 11 bases, with 15 bases remaining between them. Germline-derived CDR1 and CDR2 are SGHKS and YYEKEE (reference sequence). CDR3 residues: CASSLETGEMEYF. Written as DNA, the CDR3 is TGTGCCAGCAGCTTGGAAACGGGGGAGATGGAGTACTTC.